The sample holds a few counts of the clone carrying this T cell receptor beta chain. Its antigen is currently unknown. The sample originates from a study of vaccination and CD4 T cells after COVID-19. The CDR3 is 15 residues long. The germline V gene has CDR1 LNHDA and CDR2 SQIVND (reference sequence). Trimming removed 2 bases from V and 4 bases from J, with 12 bases in between. Treatment reported: approximately 11-day PBMC culture with coronavirus spike peptide pools or control peptides (ViraFEST assay). The Oncomine TCR Beta short-read assay was what sequenced the DNA obtained from cultured CD4+ T cells. TCRdb independently ran MiXCR on the PCR reads; one entry per CDR3 protein. The sample gives about 3,500 distinct CDR3 sequences, 30% to 40% of which show up once; 25% to 35% is in the top ten.

V is TRBV19 and J is TRBJ1-5, with a possible D match to TRBD1 (6 bases). The specimen sequenced was CD4+ T cells from blood, cultured in vitro. This clonotype was sampled from a human donor who had recovered from COVID-19. The CDR3 protein is CASSISGAGNQPQHF. The CDR3 DNA reads TGTGCCAGTAGTATATCAGGGGCAGGGAATCAGCCCCAGCATTTT.